The entry below describes one T cell receptor beta chain. This entry is derived from a study of cytomegalovirus exposure and HLA in healthy donors. The CDR3 runs 15 residues. Germline V gene lookup returns CDR1 MDHEN and CDR2 SYDVKM. V dropped 6 bases and J dropped 4 bases, with 13 bases sitting between them. Assay: immunoSEQ multiplex PCR; the TCRdb copy retains only in-frame clones and omits some. Counted here are 70,000 or so clones, 91% occurring once; the ten biggest clones make up about 3.2%. This clonotype was obtained from a man younger than 35 in good health and CMV-seronegative. The gene calls are TRBV28 and TRBJ2-6; possibly TRBD2 for D (5 bases). The specimen was PBMCs. CDR3 coding DNA: TGTGCCAGCAGCCCAGAGGGTGCCGGGGCCAACGTCCTGACTTTC. Translation: CASSPEGAGANVLTF.